This TCR beta chain is from a study of blood T cell repertoires in COVID-19. Study details: Acute and convalescent COVID-19 specimens originated in the United States, Italy and Spain.

Trimming removed 7 bases at V and 9 bases at J, with 10 bases between. CDR3 length equals 12 residues. Original processing notes: Reference gene primers were amplified, and this amplification served to estimate nucleated cell counts. Sequencing used immunoSEQ multiplex PCR; TCRdb keeps in-frame clones, though not all of them. V, J and clone size are those of that table, while D and trimming were read from the DNA. Among over 100,000 clones listed, roughly 90% were seen once. The chain joins TRBV12-3 or TRBV12-4 to TRBJ1-6; D call uncertain. Material: peripheral blood. This TCR was recovered from a man between 40 and 49 years old with acute or convalescent COVID-19. The CDR3 DNA reads TGTGCCAGCACGGACGGGATTTCACCCCTCCACTTT. This encodes CASTDGISPLHF.